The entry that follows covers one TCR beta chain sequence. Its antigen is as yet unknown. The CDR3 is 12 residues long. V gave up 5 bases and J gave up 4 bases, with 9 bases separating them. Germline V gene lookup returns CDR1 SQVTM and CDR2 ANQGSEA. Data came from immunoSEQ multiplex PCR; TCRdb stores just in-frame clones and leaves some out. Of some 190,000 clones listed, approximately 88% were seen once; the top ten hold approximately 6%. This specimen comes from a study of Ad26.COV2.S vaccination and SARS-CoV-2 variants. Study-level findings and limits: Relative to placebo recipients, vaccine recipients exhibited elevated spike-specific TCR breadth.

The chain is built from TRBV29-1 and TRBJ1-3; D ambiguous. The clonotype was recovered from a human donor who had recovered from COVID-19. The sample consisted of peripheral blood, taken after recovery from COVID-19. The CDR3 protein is CSVLSAGNTIYF. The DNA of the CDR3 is TGCAGCGTTCTATCCGCCGGAAACACCATATATTTT.